This T cell receptor beta chain originates from a study of cytomegalovirus exposure and HLA in healthy donors. Study overall: Sequencing of about 179 million T cells in an earlier analysis found 100 million or so unique TCR beta sequences.

This PCR relied on a set of 60 Vbeta primers and 13 Jbeta primers. Profiled with immunoSEQ multiplex PCR; TCRdb holds only in-frame clones, not every one. The repertoire holds roughly 150,000 clones, approximately 77% seen once, with around 1.4% in the top ten. This CDR3 is built from 13 residues. The J segment lost 3 bases and the V segment lost 6 bases, leaving 3 bases of the junction unmatched. Germline V gives CDR1 MNHEY, CDR2 SMNVEV (reference sequence). As to this clone: The antigen is not known.

The study's findings and limits: The dataset shows that most TCR sequences were rare, while some public TCRs occurred in many donors. Association of a missense DCLRE1C variant with TCR beta V- and J-gene trimming was reported in a later analysis. In a later analysis, productive TCRs from donors in an Asian-associated ancestry cluster reportedly carried fewer N-insertions than the cohort mean.

The chain combines TRBV27 with TRBJ2-3; 7 positions match TRBD1. The source is a man younger than 35 in good health and CMV-seronegative. Sequenced input: PBMCs. DNA of the CDR3: TGTGCCAGCAGGAGACAGGGTACAGATACGCAGTATTTT. This translates into CASRRQGTDTQYF.